This T cell receptor beta chain was obtained from a study of T cell responses to AZD1222 COVID-19 vaccine. Some clones are missing from TCRdb's copy, which holds only in-frame ones; the method was immunoSEQ multiplex PCR. The sample lists roughly 150,000 clones; roughly nine tenths were seen once. CDR3 length: 14 amino acids. V dropped 1 base and J dropped 3 bases, with 9 bases sitting between them. Per the germline V gene, CDR1 is LNHNV and CDR2 is YYDKDF (reference sequence). A remark on this clone: What it recognizes is unknown.

Regarding the study as a whole: Donors were largely white British and mainly female; clonal diversity was possibly underestimated.

Sequences were derived from peripheral blood, sampled after recovery from COVID-19. The rearrangement joins TRBV15 to TRBJ1-2; perhaps TRBD1 as D (5 bases). This TCR derives from an adult who had recovered from COVID-19. CDR3 loop: CATSRGGTDYGYTF. CDR3 DNA: TGTGCCACCAGCAGAGGAGGGACTGACTATGGCTACACCTTC.